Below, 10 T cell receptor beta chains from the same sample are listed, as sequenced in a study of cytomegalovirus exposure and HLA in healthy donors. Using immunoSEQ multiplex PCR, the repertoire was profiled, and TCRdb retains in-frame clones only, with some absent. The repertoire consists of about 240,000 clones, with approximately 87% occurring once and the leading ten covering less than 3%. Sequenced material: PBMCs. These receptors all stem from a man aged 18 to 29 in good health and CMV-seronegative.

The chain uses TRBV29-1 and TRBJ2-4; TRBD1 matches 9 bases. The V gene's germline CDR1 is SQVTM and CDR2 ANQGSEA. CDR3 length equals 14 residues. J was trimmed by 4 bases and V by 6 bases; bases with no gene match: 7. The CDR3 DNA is TGCAGCGTGGGACAGGGTAGTAGTAAAAACATTCAGTACTTC. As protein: CSVGQGSSKNIQYF.

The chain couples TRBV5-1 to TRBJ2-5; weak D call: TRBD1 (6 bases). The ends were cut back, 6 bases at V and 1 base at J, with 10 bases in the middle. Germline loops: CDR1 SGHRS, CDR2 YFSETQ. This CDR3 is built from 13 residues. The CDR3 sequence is CASNLQGQETQYF. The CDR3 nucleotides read TGCGCCAGCAATCTACAGGGCCAAGAGACCCAGTACTTC.

The CDR3 loop is CASSLKGRELQVDTQYF. The CDR3 DNA follows: TGTGCCAGCAGCTTAAAAGGGCGCGAGTTACAGGTGGATACGCAGTATTTT. The V and J genes are TRBV7-2 and TRBJ2-3; a possible D gene is TRBD1 (5 bases). Trimming removed 2 bases at V and 6 bases at J, with 21 bases between. Germline V gene sequence: CDR1 SGHTA, CDR2 FQGNSA. The CDR3 covers 17 residues.

This chain's CDR3 is CASAGPGGLDEQFF. Written as DNA, the CDR3 is TGCGCCAGCGCCGGGCCAGGGGGCTTGGATGAGCAGTTCTTC. The chain recombines TRBV4-1 with TRBJ2-1, with 8 bases matching TRBD1. CDR3 size: 14 residues. Trimming took 8 bases from V and 8 from J; bases not matched to a gene: 11. Germline V CDR1 and CDR2: MGHRA, YSYEKL.

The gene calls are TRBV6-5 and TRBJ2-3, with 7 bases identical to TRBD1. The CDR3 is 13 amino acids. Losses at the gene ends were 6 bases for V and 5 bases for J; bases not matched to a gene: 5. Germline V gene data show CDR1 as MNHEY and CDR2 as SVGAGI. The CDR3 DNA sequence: TGTGCCAGCAGAGACAGGGTGGTAGATACGCAGTATTTT. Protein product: CASRDRVVDTQYF.

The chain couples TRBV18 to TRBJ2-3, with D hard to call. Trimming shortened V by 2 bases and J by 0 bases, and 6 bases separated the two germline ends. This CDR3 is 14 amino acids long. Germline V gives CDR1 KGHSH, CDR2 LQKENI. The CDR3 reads CASSPERSTDTQYF. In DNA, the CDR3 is TGTGCCAGCTCACCAGAACGGAGCACAGATACGCAGTATTTT.

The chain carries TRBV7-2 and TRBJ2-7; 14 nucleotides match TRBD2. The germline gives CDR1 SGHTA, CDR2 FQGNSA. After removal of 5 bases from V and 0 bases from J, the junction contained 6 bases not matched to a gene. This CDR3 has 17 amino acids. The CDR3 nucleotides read TGTGCCAGCAGCCCACCGGGACTAGCGGGGGTCTCCTACGAGCAGTACTTC. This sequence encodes CASSPPGLAGVSYEQYF.

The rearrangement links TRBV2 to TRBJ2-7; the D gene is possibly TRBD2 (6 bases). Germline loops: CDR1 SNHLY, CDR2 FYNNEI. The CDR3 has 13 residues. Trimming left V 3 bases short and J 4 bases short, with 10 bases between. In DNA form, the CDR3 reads TGTGCCAGCAGTGAGTATCGGGGGTACGAGCAGTACTTC. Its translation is CASSEYRGYEQYF.

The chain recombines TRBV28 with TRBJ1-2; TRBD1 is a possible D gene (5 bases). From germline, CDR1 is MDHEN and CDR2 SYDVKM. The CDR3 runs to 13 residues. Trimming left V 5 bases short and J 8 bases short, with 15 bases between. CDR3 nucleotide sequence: TGTGCCAGCAGTCCACCGGCAGGGCCGGGCTACACCTTC. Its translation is CASSPPAGPGYTF.

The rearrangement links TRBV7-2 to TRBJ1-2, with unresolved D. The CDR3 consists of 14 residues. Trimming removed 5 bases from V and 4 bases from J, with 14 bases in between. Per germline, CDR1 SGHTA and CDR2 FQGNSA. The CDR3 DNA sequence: TGTGCCAGCAGCACCAGGCGTCGGGGCTATGGCTACACCTTC. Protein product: CASSTRRRGYGYTF.